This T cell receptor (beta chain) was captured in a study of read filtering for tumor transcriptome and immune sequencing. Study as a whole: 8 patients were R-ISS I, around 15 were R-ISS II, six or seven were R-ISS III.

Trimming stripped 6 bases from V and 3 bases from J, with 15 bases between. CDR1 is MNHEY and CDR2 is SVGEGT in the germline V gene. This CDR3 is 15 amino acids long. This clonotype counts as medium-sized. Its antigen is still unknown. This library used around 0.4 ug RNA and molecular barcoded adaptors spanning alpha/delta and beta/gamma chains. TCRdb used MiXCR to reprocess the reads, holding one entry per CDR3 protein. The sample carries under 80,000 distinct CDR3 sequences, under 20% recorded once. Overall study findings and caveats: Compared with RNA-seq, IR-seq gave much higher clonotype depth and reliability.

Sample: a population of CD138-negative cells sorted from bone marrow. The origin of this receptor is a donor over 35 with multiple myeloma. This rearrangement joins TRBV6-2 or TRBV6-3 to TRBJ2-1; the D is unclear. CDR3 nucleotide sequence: TGTGCCAGCAGCTCCGGGTCTAGGGTCTACAATGAGCAGTTCTTC. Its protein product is CASSSGSRVYNEQFF.